This T cell receptor (beta chain) is drawn from a study of cytomegalovirus exposure and HLA in healthy donors. This clone showed up just a few times. No antigen is known for it. Germline assignment: CDR1 SGDLS and CDR2 YYNGEE. V lost 4 bases, J lost 6 bases, and 7 bases stayed unmatched. There are 15 residues in the CDR3. The PCR contained 60 Vbeta and 13 Jbeta primers. Libraries were prepared by immunoSEQ multiplex PCR; TCRdb keeps only in-frame clonotypes and omits some of them. The sample has around 85,000 clones; 74% are singletons. Findings of the study overall: Specific recognition of CMV antigens was confirmed in vitro for a few chains (all CMV-associated).

The source material was PBMCs. The rearrangement uses TRBV9 and TRBJ2-1; 10 positions match TRBD2. The clonotype was recovered from a young man in good health and CMV-seropositive. CDR3: CASSPLAGEGNEQFF. CDR3 bases: TGTGCCAGCAGCCCCCTAGCGGGAGAAGGCAATGAGCAGTTCTTC.